This is a list of T cell receptor beta chains from one sample in a study of shared clonotypes between healthy human individuals. Profiled with immunoSEQ multiplex PCR; TCRdb holds only in-frame clones, not every one. The top ten clones hold 0.55% to 0.7% of a sample with 900,000 to 1,200,000 clones, more than 75% of them seen once. Material for sequencing was memory CD4+ T cells from PBMCs. The receptor set was obtained from a man between 18 and 35 years old in good health. Some clones in this sample may be carry-over from other donors' samples. Both conserved end residues are part of each CDR3. The D gene is left open where the match is weak. Only some rows state a clone size, as once, few, many or a class for expanded clones.

D: -
V: TRBV4-3
size: many
J: TRBJ1-5
CDR3: CASSQVPQGNQPQHF
DNA: TGCGCCAGCAGCCAAGTCCCGCAGGGCAATCAGCCCCAGCATTTT

D: -
V: TRBV12-5
size: once
J: TRBJ1-5
CDR3: CASGLGGDQPQHF
DNA: TGTGCTAGTGGTTTGGGGGGGGACCAGCCCCAGCATTTT

D: TRBD2
V: TRBV18
size: -
J: TRBJ2-1
CDR3: CASSTTGTSGYNEQFF
DNA: TGTGCCAGCTCAACTACCGGGACTAGCGGATACAATGAGCAGTTCTTC

D: TRBD1
V: TRBV5-1
size: -
J: TRBJ2-7
CDR3: CASSFGTGTYEQYF
DNA: TGCGCCAGCAGCTTCGGGACAGGGACCTACGAGCAGTACTTC

D: -
V: TRBV28
size: few
J: TRBJ1-5
CDR3: CASRRTGPNQPQHF
DNA: TGTGCCAGCAGACGAACAGGGCCCAATCAGCCCCAGCATTTT

D: TRBD2
V: TRBV28
size: -
J: TRBJ2-1
CDR3: CASSLRMGLAARRYNEQFF
DNA: TGTGCCAGCAGTTTACGAATGGGACTAGCGGCCAGGAGGTACAATGAGCAGTTCTTC

D: TRBD1
V: TRBV6-5
size: -
J: TRBJ1-2
CDR3: CASSYGRTGSYYGYTF
DNA: TGTGCCAGCAGTTACGGTCGGACAGGGAGTTACTATGGCTACACCTTC

D: TRBD1
V: TRBV30
size: -
J: TRBJ1-2
CDR3: CAWSVQGEVGYTF
DNA: TGTGCCTGGAGTGTACAGGGGGAAGTTGGCTACACCTTC

D: -
V: TRBV7-9
size: -
J: TRBJ2-1
CDR3: CASSLVRASYNEQFF
DNA: TGTGCCAGCAGCTTAGTCAGGGCCTCCTACAATGAGCAGTTCTTC

D: TRBD1
V: TRBV2
size: -
J: TRBJ2-3
CDR3: CASSTGADTQYF
DNA: TGTGCCAGCAGTACAGGGGCAGATACGCAGTATTTT

D: -
V: TRBV27
size: -
J: TRBJ1-4
CDR3: CASSPRSKEKLFF
DNA: TGTGCCAGCAGCCCACGATCTAAGGAAAAACTGTTTTTT

D: -
V: TRBV7-3
size: -
J: TRBJ2-3
CDR3: CASGTSSTDTQYF
DNA: TGTGCCAGCGGGACATCGAGCACAGATACGCAGTATTTT

D: TRBD1
V: TRBV6-5
size: few
J: TRBJ1-2
CDR3: CASSPTQGDYGYTF
DNA: TGTGCCAGCAGTCCCACTCAGGGGGACTATGGCTACACCTTC

D: -
V: TRBV5-6
size: -
J: TRBJ1-1
CDR3: CASSLEPYNEAFF
DNA: TGTGCCAGCAGCTTGGAACCTTATAATGAAGCTTTCTTT

D: -
V: TRBV2
size: -
J: TRBJ2-1
CDR3: CASSEYHEQFF
DNA: TGTGCCAGCAGTGAATACCATGAGCAGTTCTTC

D: -
V: TRBV7-8
size: -
J: TRBJ2-7
CDR3: CASSQNALLYEQYF
DNA: TGTGCCAGCAGCCAAAATGCACTTCTCTACGAGCAGTACTTC

D: -
V: TRBV5-6
size: -
J: TRBJ2-3
CDR3: CASSPRAAADTQYF
DNA: TGTGCCAGCAGTCCGCGTGCCGCGGCAGATACGCAGTATTTT

D: TRBD1
V: TRBV7-8
size: few
J: TRBJ2-7
CDR3: CASSLGPGQFSYEQYF
DNA: TGTGCCAGCAGCTTAGGACCGGGACAGTTCTCCTACGAGCAGTACTTC

D: -
V: TRBV9
size: -
J: TRBJ1-5
CDR3: CASSVGVGRGNQPQHF
DNA: TGTGCCAGCAGCGTAGGTGTGGGCAGGGGCAATCAGCCCCAGCATTTT

D: TRBD1
V: TRBV9
size: -
J: TRBJ2-1
CDR3: CASSEGATGGGSYNEQFF
DNA: TGTGCCAGCAGCGAGGGGGCGACAGGGGGCGGCTCCTACAATGAGCAGTTCTTC

D: -
V: TRBV30
size: -
J: TRBJ1-4
CDR3: CAWGTGGSNEKLFF
DNA: TGTGCCTGGGGCACTGGGGGTTCTAATGAAAAACTGTTTTTT

D: TRBD1
V: TRBV5-6
size: -
J: TRBJ2-7
CDR3: CASSLDQGAKVQYF
DNA: TGTGCCAGCAGCTTGGACCAGGGGGCAAAGGTGCAGTACTTC

D: -
V: TRBV6-4
size: once
J: TRBJ1-5
CDR3: CASSDGHLRRFWQPQHF
DNA: TGTGCCAGCAGTGACGGACATTTGAGGAGGTTTTGGCAGCCCCAGCATTTT

D: -
V: TRBV2
size: many
J: TRBJ2-5
CDR3: CASSPYTQETQYF
DNA: TGTGCCAGCAGCCCCTATACACAAGAGACCCAGTACTTC

D: TRBD1
V: TRBV2
size: -
J: TRBJ2-2
CDR3: CASRPAGGNTGELFF
DNA: TGTGCCAGCCGCCCGGCAGGGGGAAACACCGGGGAGCTGTTTTTT

D: -
V: TRBV2
size: many
J: TRBJ2-7
CDR3: CASSDGPRVYEQYF
DNA: TGTGCCAGCAGTGACGGTCCCAGGGTCTACGAGCAGTACTTC

D: -
V: TRBV15
size: -
J: TRBJ1-4
CDR3: CATRVRGLTNEKLFF
DNA: TGTGCCACCAGAGTAAGGGGACTAACTAATGAAAAACTGTTTTTT

D: -
V: TRBV19
size: once
J: TRBJ1-1
CDR3: CASSSLWGGTNTEAFF
DNA: TGTGCCAGTAGTAGCTTGTGGGGGGGGACGAACACTGAAGCTTTCTTT

D: TRBD1
V: TRBV28
size: few
J: TRBJ1-5
CDR3: CASRSGTEHQPQHF
DNA: TGTGCCAGCAGGTCCGGGACAGAACATCAGCCCCAGCATTTT

D: -
V: TRBV7-9
size: -
J: TRBJ2-7
CDR3: CASSFTTDSYEQYF
DNA: TGTGCCAGCAGCTTTACGACAGACTCCTACGAGCAGTACTTC

D: -
V: TRBV2
size: -
J: TRBJ2-7
CDR3: CASSGGTESSYEQYF
DNA: TGTGCCAGCAGCGGCGGGACAGAGAGCTCCTACGAGCAGTACTTC

D: -
V: TRBV5-1
size: -
J: TRBJ1-4
CDR3: CASSSTGISEKLFF
DNA: TGCGCCAGCAGCTCCACAGGGATCTCCGAAAAACTGTTTTTT

D: -
V: TRBV5-1
size: few
J: TRBJ1-2
CDR3: CASSPDYSSYGYTF
DNA: TGCGCCAGCAGCCCCGATTACAGTTCCTATGGCTACACCTTC

D: -
V: TRBV12-5
size: -
J: TRBJ2-1
CDR3: CASGYGTSHNEQFF
DNA: TGTGCTAGTGGGTACGGGACGTCTCACAATGAGCAGTTCTTC

D: -
V: TRBV5-1
size: -
J: TRBJ1-4
CDR3: CASSETGGGKLFF
DNA: TGCGCCAGCAGCGAGACGGGCGGGGGAAAACTGTTTTTT

D: TRBD1
V: TRBV7-2
size: -
J: TRBJ1-3
CDR3: CASSPRGTGVGNTIYF
DNA: TGTGCCAGCAGCCCTAGAGGCACAGGGGTTGGAAACACCATATATTTT

D: -
V: TRBV10-3
size: many
J: TRBJ1-6
CDR3: CAISVSGASPLHF
DNA: TGTGCCATCAGTGTATCAGGGGCTTCACCCCTCCACTTT

D: -
V: TRBV27
size: once
J: TRBJ1-1
CDR3: CASSLLKNTEAFF
DNA: TGTGCCAGCAGTTTATTGAAGAACACTGAAGCTTTCTTT

D: -
V: TRBV19
size: -
J: TRBJ2-2
CDR3: CASSSLGLGTGELFF
DNA: TGTGCCAGTAGTAGCCTGGGATTAGGCACCGGGGAGCTGTTTTTT

D: TRBD1
V: TRBV7-6
size: -
J: TRBJ2-7
CDR3: CASSLASWSGTGTLIKYF
DNA: TGTGCCAGCAGCTTAGCTTCCTGGTCCGGGACAGGGACCTTGATTAAGTACTTC

D: TRBD2
V: TRBV5-1
size: -
J: TRBJ2-1
CDR3: CASSSTGTSGHNEQFF
DNA: TGCGCCAGCAGCAGCACCGGGACTAGCGGTCACAATGAGCAGTTCTTC

D: -
V: TRBV29-1
size: -
J: TRBJ2-3
CDR3: CSVAASVSDTQYF
DNA: TGCAGCGTTGCGGCTTCAGTATCAGATACGCAGTATTTT

D: -
V: TRBV18
size: -
J: TRBJ2-3
CDR3: CASSDTDTQYF
DNA: TGTGCCAGCTCGGACACAGATACGCAGTATTTT

D: -
V: TRBV5-4
size: -
J: TRBJ2-2
CDR3: CASSHSPGGELFF
DNA: TGTGCCAGCAGCCATTCTCCGGGGGGGGAGCTGTTTTTT

D: -
V: TRBV9
size: -
J: TRBJ1-2
CDR3: CASSEGDGTSFYGYTF
DNA: TGTGCCAGCAGCGAGGGGGACGGAACTTCTTTCTATGGCTACACCTTC

D: -
V: TRBV29-1
size: -
J: TRBJ2-2
CDR3: CSAGVTRGANTGELFF
DNA: TGCAGCGCGGGGGTCACGAGGGGAGCGAACACCGGGGAGCTGTTTTTT

D: TRBD2
V: TRBV5-1
size: -
J: TRBJ2-3
CDR3: CASRTSGTDTQYF
DNA: TGCGCCAGCAGGACTAGCGGGACAGATACGCAGTATTTT

D: TRBD2
V: TRBV2
size: -
J: TRBJ2-1
CDR3: CASSPTSGTGEQFF
DNA: TGTGCCAGCAGTCCGACTAGCGGGACTGGTGAGCAGTTCTTC

D: -
V: TRBV30
size: few
J: TRBJ1-5
CDR3: CAWSAGNQPQHF
DNA: TGTGCCTGGAGTGCGGGGAATCAGCCCCAGCATTTT